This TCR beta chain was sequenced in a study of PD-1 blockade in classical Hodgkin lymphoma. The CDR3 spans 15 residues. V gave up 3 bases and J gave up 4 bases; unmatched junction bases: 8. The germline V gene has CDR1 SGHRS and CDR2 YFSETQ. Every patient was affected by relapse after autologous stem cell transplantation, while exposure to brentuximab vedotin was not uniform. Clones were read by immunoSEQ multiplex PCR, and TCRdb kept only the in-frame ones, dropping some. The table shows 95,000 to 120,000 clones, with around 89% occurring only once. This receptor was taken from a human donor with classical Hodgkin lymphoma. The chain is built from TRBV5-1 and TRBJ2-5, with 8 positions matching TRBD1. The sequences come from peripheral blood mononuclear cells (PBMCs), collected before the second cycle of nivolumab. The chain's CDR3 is CASSSTMTGVETQYF. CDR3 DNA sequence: TGCGCCAGCAGCTCAACCATGACAGGGGTAGAGACCCAGTACTTC.